Listed below are T cell receptor beta chains from one sample, sequenced in a study of shared clonotypes between healthy human individuals. Clones were sequenced by immunoSEQ multiplex PCR, and TCRdb holds only the in-frame ones, with some missing. The sample carries some 630,000 clones, about 96% recorded once. The sequenced sample consisted of naive CD8+ T cells sorted from blood. The receptor source for this set is a young woman in good health. Each CDR3 is given with its conserved first and last residue. Each record gives: V gene, clone size, CDR3 protein. A clone size is listed for some rows: how often the clone was seen (once, few, many), or a class if it is expanded.

V: TRBV11-3
size: .
CDR3: CASSSRDSGADTQYF

V: TRBV7-9
size: .
CDR3: CASRPPYGVGSWFF

V: TRBV15
size: .
CDR3: CATSSRGFGNEQFF

V: TRBV27
size: .
CDR3: CASSPVGGSYNEQFF

V: TRBV7-3
size: .
CDR3: CASSLVGGGTYEQYF

V: TRBV7-9
size: .
CDR3: CASSLGDLYYF

V: TRBV7-6
size: .
CDR3: CASSIDTDTQYF

V: TRBV10-3
size: .
CDR3: CAISEGSMGQDKGEQYF

V: TRBV5-6
size: .
CDR3: CASSFFTEPYEQYF

V: TRBV2
size: .
CDR3: CASSDPEGGSGYEQYF

V: TRBV7-6
size: once
CDR3: CASSLEWGQGYEQYF

V: TRBV4-1
size: .
CDR3: CASSHSLLRGHPGTEAFF

V: TRBV5-5
size: .
CDR3: CASSGWDRDTYGYTF

V: TRBV7-8
size: .
CDR3: CASSPGLAPYNEQFF

V: TRBV7-9
size: .
CDR3: CASSLLLEQYF

V: TRBV27
size: .
CDR3: CASSLSRGAYNEQFF

V: TRBV19
size: .
CDR3: CASSIFGGGPYEQYF

V: TRBV4-1
size: .
CDR3: CASSRSSGSSYNEQFF

V: TRBV9
size: .
CDR3: CASSGSGATYEQYF

V: TRBV27
size: once
CDR3: CASSYRQGVNTEAFF

V: TRBV7-9
size: .
CDR3: CASSFLTSYEQYF

V: TRBV19
size: .
CDR3: CASSISYNEQFF

V: TRBV4-2
size: .
CDR3: CASSPGTSGSFEQYF

V: TRBV10-2
size: .
CDR3: CASSESPVYEQYF

V: TRBV7-8
size: .
CDR3: CASGKGGRQPQHF

V: TRBV5-6
size: .
CDR3: CASSLPGQGRFTDTQYF

V: TRBV5-4
size: .
CDR3: CASSLGQENTGELFF

V: TRBV19
size: .
CDR3: CASSMRQGNTGELFF

V: TRBV15
size: .
CDR3: CATSSTNLGFGDEQFF

V: TRBV27
size: .
CDR3: CASSSWTRGTDTQYF

V: TRBV29-1
size: .
CDR3: CSVDTGHGSYEQYF

V: TRBV7-8
size: .
CDR3: CASSLGPRTDTQYF

V: TRBV4-2
size: .
CDR3: CASSQEMWRESLPDTQYF

V: TRBV7-3
size: .
CDR3: CASSYPRASGGSGELFF

V: TRBV6-1
size: .
CDR3: CASSEPGPLYAGNTIYF

V: TRBV7-9
size: .
CDR3: CASSSVSGYNEQFF

V: TRBV7-9
size: .
CDR3: CASSSSGSPGYEQYF

V: TRBV10-2
size: .
CDR3: CASSDREVNNEQFF

V: TRBV12-5
size: .
CDR3: CASGLVHAGTNTGELFF

V: TRBV5-6
size: once
CDR3: CASRSTGTGETQYF

V: TRBV27
size: .
CDR3: CASRPSGGGNTQYF

V: TRBV5-1
size: .
CDR3: CASSFLGGLGFIYEQYF

V: TRBV5-6
size: .
CDR3: CASSSRRGVEQYF

V: TRBV5-5
size: .
CDR3: CASSLGFGDQPQHF

V: TRBV6-1
size: .
CDR3: CASSEGSPAYEQYF

V: TRBV27
size: .
CDR3: CASSLASGGSYNEQFF

V: TRBV11-2
size: .
CDR3: CASSLDPDDTQYF

V: TRBV2
size: .
CDR3: CASSDYGLAGQYEQYF

V: TRBV28
size: once
CDR3: CASSLEGKVYGYTF

V: TRBV28
size: .
CDR3: CASSGLALGETQYF

V: TRBV25-1
size: .
CDR3: CASKADSSYNEQFF